These 8 T cell receptor beta chains were sequenced from one sample in a study of beta chain features in type 1 diabetes. All of the isolated RNA was reverse transcribed, so expressed TCRB transcripts were sequenced. Sequencing used immunoSEQ multiplex PCR; TCRdb keeps in-frame clones, though not all of them. This table holds hundreds of thousands of clones, around 15% found once. The specimen was naive CD4+ T cells from blood. All receptors derive from a man aged 18 to 30 in good health.

This clone was recorded a few times. The chain has TRBV7-8 and TRBJ2-7, with a tentative D call TRBD2 (6 bases). The V end was cut by 5 bases, the J end by 3 bases, with 14 bases between. The CDR3 runs 14 residues. Germline V gives CDR1 SGHVS, CDR2 FQNEAQ. The CDR3 is CASSRGGSYYEQYF. CDR3 coding DNA: TGTGCCAGCAGCCGTGGGGGGAGTTACTACGAGCAGTACTTC.

The rearrangement links TRBV7-2 to TRBJ2-3, with TRBD2 as a possible D gene (5 bases). The V gene lost 4 bases and the J gene lost 2 bases, with 13 bases spanning the gap. The germline V gene encodes CDR1 SGHTA and CDR2 FQGNSA. There are 15 residues in the CDR3. CDR3 sequence: CASSSDLTFTDTQYF. The CDR3 nucleotides are TGTGCCAGCAGCTCGGACTTGACGTTCACAGATACGCAGTATTTT. Full variable domain (missing parts from reference TRBV7-2 and TRBJ2-3): GAGVSQSPSNKVTEKGKDVELRCDPISGHTALYWYRQSLGQGLEFLIYFQGNSAPDKSGLPSDRFSAERTGGSVSTLTIQRTQQEDSAVYLCASSSDLTFTDTQYFGPGTRLTVL.

This clone was detected ten times or more. J is TRBJ2-1 and V is TRBV10-3; D could derive from TRBD1 or TRBD2 (5 bases each). The V gene's germline CDR1 is ENHRY and CDR2 SYGVKD. The V end was cut by 8 bases, the J end by 3 bases, with 8 bases between. The CDR3 extends over 12 amino acids. Here the CDR3 DNA reads TGTGCCATCGGGACGGGCTACAATGAGCAGTTCTTC. It translates to CAIGTGYNEQFF.

V gene TRBV7-9 combines with J gene TRBJ2-7; 8 nucleotides line up with TRBD1. Germline assignment: CDR1 SEHNR and CDR2 FQNEAQ (reference sequence). Germline trimming cut 5 bases from V and 0 bases from J; bases unmatched to any gene: 3. The CDR3 has 14 residues. The CDR3 DNA sequence: TGTGCCAGCAGCGTGACAGGGGACTCCTACGAGCAGTACTTC. This gives the protein CASSVTGDSYEQYF.

This clone has a handful of counts. V and J are TRBV9 and TRBJ1-1; tentatively, D is TRBD1 (5 bases). V was trimmed by 1 base and J by 4 bases, leaving 11 bases between them. CDR1 SGDLS and CDR2 YYNGEE come from the germline V gene. This CDR3 is 14 amino acids long. The CDR3 loop is CASSVRGDGTEAFF. The CDR3 DNA follows: TGTGCCAGCAGCGTAAGAGGGGATGGCACTGAAGCTTTCTTT.

The CDR3 loop reads CASRGLDTDTQYF. The CDR3 DNA is TGCGCCAGCAGAGGACTGGACACAGATACGCAGTATTTT. The chain recombines TRBV4-3 with TRBJ2-3; tentative D call: TRBD2 (5 bases). From germline, CDR1 is LGHNA and CDR2 YSLEER. The CDR3 totals 13 residues. V was pared by 6 bases and J by 2 bases, with 9 bases between.

V is TRBV7-6 and J is TRBJ1-1; the D is unclear. This CDR3 contains 13 residues. Trimming stripped 1 base from V and 2 bases from J, with 5 bases between. Germline-derived CDR1 and CDR2 are SGHVS and FNYEAQ. The CDR3 loop reads CASSLDVNTEAFF. The CDR3 DNA is TGTGCCAGCAGCTTAGACGTTAACACTGAAGCTTTCTTT.

This clone was found a few times. This chain connects TRBV7-6 to TRBJ2-1; D uncertain. Trimming removed 1 base from V and 13 bases from J, with 8 bases in between. There are 11 residues in the CDR3. Germline CDR1 is SGHVS and CDR2 is FNYEAQ. The CDR3 loop reads CASSLDRIQFF. The CDR3 region has the DNA TGTGCCAGCAGCTTAGACAGAATACAGTTCTTC.